This TCR beta chain comes out of a study of beta chain features in type 1 diabetes. General study results and limits: Type 1 diabetes patients showed fewer insertions and more deletions at VDJ junctions.

The entirety of the isolated RNA underwent reverse transcription, so expressed TCRB transcripts were sequenced. There were 3 million to 4 million reads on average in the naive, central memory and regulatory T cell samples. Only in-frame clones appear in the TCRdb table, and some are missing; sequencing was by immunoSEQ multiplex PCR. The sample lists around 340,000 clones; roughly a fifth were seen once. Only a few counts were recorded for this clone. Its antigen is currently unknown. V was clipped by 2 bases and J by 5 bases; unmatched bases: 5. The germline gives CDR1 SGHNT, CDR2 YYREEE (reference sequence). The CDR3 consists of 15 residues.

The chain joins TRBV5-4 to TRBJ2-1, with TRBD2 matching over 9 bases. Sequencing was done on a sample of naive CD4+ T cells from blood. The TCR was taken from a woman under 30 in good health. CDR3 protein: CASSFGAGGDNEQFF. CDR3 nucleotides: TGTGCCAGCAGCTTTGGAGCGGGAGGAGACAATGAGCAGTTCTTC.